Each of the 20 T cell receptor beta chains below was sequenced from the same sample in a study of blood T cell repertoires in COVID-19. The assay was immunoSEQ multiplex PCR, and TCRdb's table has in-frame clones only and misses some. The sample shows around 81,000 clones, about 80% of them seen only once. The source material was peripheral blood. All receptors come from a human donor in a cohort sampled during active COVID-19.

The V call is TRBV18, the J call TRBJ1-5; no reliable D call. Per germline, CDR1 KGHSH and CDR2 LQKENI. The length of the CDR3 is 15 residues. Trimming removed 4 bases from V and 0 bases from J, with 10 bases in between. CDR3 DNA sequence: TGTGCCAGCTCACATGGAGAGGCTAGCAATCAGCCCCAGCATTTT. It is translated as CASSHGEASNQPQHF.

The chain carries TRBV4-1 and TRBJ1-2, with a tentative D call TRBD1 (5 bases). CDR1 is MGHRA and CDR2 is YSYEKL in the germline V gene. CDR3 size: 15 residues. Trimming stripped 0 bases from V and 2 bases from J, with 10 bases between. CDR3: CASSQDGKGNYGYTF. The CDR3 DNA sequence: TGCGCCAGCAGCCAAGATGGGAAGGGGAACTATGGCTACACCTTC.

This clone came up once. The chain is built from TRBV6-5 and TRBJ1-1, with D unresolved. The CDR3 runs to 15 residues. Germline loops: CDR1 MNHEY, CDR2 SVGAGI. V was shortened by 5 bases and J by 1 base, with 14 bases between the two germline ends. The CDR3 DNA follows: TGTGCCAGCAGTCCCGGTTCTTTGAGGAACACTGAAGCTTTCTTT. This encodes CASSPGSLRNTEAFF.

This chain joins TRBV28 and TRBJ1-1; tentatively, D is TRBD1 (5 bases). The V end was cut by 6 bases, the J end by 6 bases, with 14 bases between. This CDR3 region has 13 residues. Germline-derived CDR1 and CDR2 are MDHEN and SYDVKM. CDR3 nucleotide sequence: TGTGCCAGCAGCGAAAAGTGGGGGGCTGAAGCTTTCTTT. It yields the protein CASSEKWGAEAFF.

This rearrangement joins TRBV18 to TRBJ1-3; unclear D gene. Trimming took off 4 bases at V and 2 bases at J, with 12 bases between the two ends. Per the germline V gene, CDR1 is KGHSH and CDR2 is LQKENI. The CDR3 is 15 residues long. CDR3 protein: CASSLAPSTGNTIYF. In DNA, the CDR3 is TGTGCCAGCTCACTGGCCCCGTCGACTGGAAACACCATATATTTT.

The rearrangement joins TRBV5-1 to TRBJ2-5; no definite D call. V was cut by 0 bases and J by 5 bases, with 11 bases left in between. Per germline, CDR1 SGHRS and CDR2 YFSETQ. CDR3 length: 14 amino acids. CDR3 sequence: CASSLAAGRETQYF. The CDR3 DNA reads TGCGCCAGCAGCTTGGCGGCAGGAAGGGAGACCCAGTACTTC.

The CDR3 loop reads CASSPGQGVGYTF. The CDR3 region has the DNA TGTGCCAGCAGTCCGGGACAGGGGGTTGGCTACACCTTC. The rearrangement joins TRBV2 to TRBJ1-2, with 11 bases aligning to TRBD1. V gave up 5 bases and J gave up 7 bases; unmatched junction bases: 3. The germline V gene has CDR1 SNHLY and CDR2 FYNNEI. This CDR3 has 13 amino acids.

The chain couples TRBV3-1 (or the pseudogene TRBV3-2) to TRBJ1-5, with D hard to call. CDR3 length: 17 residues. Per germline, CDR1 LGHDT and CDR2 YNNKEL (reference sequence). V lost 1 base and J 1 base, leaving 14 bases between the germline ends. The CDR3 region is CASSQVTPDTSNQPQHF. The CDR3 nucleotides are TGTGCCAGCAGCCAAGTTACCCCAGACACGAGCAATCAGCCCCAGCATTTT.

This chain connects TRBV7-2 to TRBJ1-2, with 7 bases aligning to TRBD1. The junction had 9 bases not matched to a gene; V was cut back by 7 bases and J by 4 bases. The CDR3 consists of 14 residues. CDR1 and CDR2 from the germline V gene are SGHTA and FQGNSA. Written as DNA, the CDR3 is TGTGCCAGCATCAGAGGGGGCGCACTCTATGGCTACACCTTC. As protein: CASIRGGALYGYTF.

The V gene is TRBV7-2, the J gene TRBJ2-3, with TRBD2 as a possible D gene (5 bases). This CDR3 contains 14 residues. Between the trimmed V and J ends, which lost 0 bases and 4 bases, there was a span of 8 bases. Germline lookup yields CDR1 SGHTA and CDR2 FQGNSA. This CDR3 reads CASSLAGEADTQYF. CDR3 sequence (DNA): TGTGCCAGCAGCTTAGCGGGAGAAGCAGATACGCAGTATTTT.

The V call is TRBV7-2, the J call TRBJ2-7, with D maybe TRBD2 (5 bases). V was trimmed by 2 bases and J by 4 bases, leaving 18 bases between them. The CDR3 is made up of 16 amino acids. CDR1 SGHTA and CDR2 FQGNSA come from the germline V gene. CDR3 amino acids: CASSLRVSFEGYEQYF. In DNA form, the CDR3 reads TGTGCCAGCAGCTTAAGGGTATCGTTTGAGGGTTACGAGCAGTACTTC. Together with reference TRBV7-2 and TRBJ2-7, the CDR3 gives the full variable domain: GAGVSQSPSNKVTEKGKDVELRCDPISGHTALYWYRQSLGQGLEFLIYFQGNSAPDKSGLPSDRFSAERTGGSVSTLTIQRTQQEDSAVYLCASSLRVSFEGYEQYFGPGTRLTVT.

This sequence joins TRBV29-1 and TRBJ2-7, with 9 bases matching TRBD2. The germline CDR1 and CDR2 sequences are SQVTM and ANQGSEA. The CDR3 is made up of 12 amino acids. CDR3 sequence reads: CVVAGGPNEQYV. The CDR3 region has the DNA TGCGTCGTGGCGGGAGGGCCTAACGAGCAGTACGTC.

The genes are TRBV5-1 and TRBJ1-1, with TRBD1 matching 8 bases. Germline values: CDR1 SGHRS, CDR2 YFSETQ. This CDR3 region has 15 residues. Germline trimming cut 2 bases from V and 3 bases from J; bases unmatched to any gene: 6. The CDR3 sequence: CASSLSGGWDTEAFF. DNA of the CDR3: TGCGCCAGCAGCTTATCAGGGGGCTGGGACACTGAAGCTTTCTTT. Full variable domain (missing parts from reference TRBV5-1 and TRBJ1-1): KAGVTQTPRYLIKTRGQQVTLSCSPISGHRSVSWYQQTPGQGLQFLFEYFSETQRNKGNFPGRFSGRQFSNSRSEMNVSTLELGDSALYLCASSLSGGWDTEAFFGQGTRLTVV.

The genes are TRBV9 and TRBJ1-2, with D hard to call. V lost 3 bases and J lost 4, with 16 bases in between. The germline V gene encodes CDR1 SGDLS and CDR2 YYNGEE. There are 15 residues in the CDR3. This CDR3 reads CASSERPSHPYGYTF. The DNA of the CDR3 is TGTGCCAGCAGCGAGCGGCCCTCGCACCCCTATGGCTACACCTTC.

The V gene is TRBV6-1, the J gene TRBJ1-1; the D gene is possibly TRBD1 (6 bases). The CDR3 runs 14 residues. Trimming removed 3 bases from V and 1 base from J, with 9 bases in between. CDR1 and CDR2 (germline): MNHNS, SASEGT. The CDR3 bases are TGTGCCAGCAGTGAGGTACAGGGGAACACTGAAGCTTTCTTT. This codes for CASSEVQGNTEAFF.

The J gene is TRBJ1-1, the V gene TRBV11-2; TRBD1 matches 9 bases. The CDR3 is made up of 13 amino acids. Germline V CDR1 and CDR2: SGHAT, FQNNGV. The ends lost 1 base at V and 11 bases at J; junction bases unmatched: 5. DNA for the CDR3: TGTGCCAGCAGCTTAGTGGGACAGGGTACGGCTTTCTTT. It specifies CASSLVGQGTAFF.

V and J are TRBV18 and TRBJ2-1; no reliable D call. Germline loops: CDR1 KGHSH, CDR2 LQKENI. The CDR3 runs 16 residues. With 6 bases removed from V and 6 bases from J, the gap between germline ends came to 21 bases. CDR3 protein: CASSRPPLLRGNEQFF. The CDR3 DNA follows: TGTGCCAGCTCCCGGCCCCCCCTTTTAAGAGGCAATGAGCAGTTCTTC.

The chain employs TRBV6-5 and TRBJ1-1, with 8 bases identical to TRBD1. The germline V gene has CDR1 MNHEY and CDR2 SVGAGI. CDR3 size: 12 residues. Losses at the gene ends were 4 bases for V and 11 bases for J; bases not matched to a gene: 6. The CDR3 sequence is CASSFRTGRAFF. The CDR3 nucleotides are TGTGCCAGCAGTTTTAGGACAGGGAGGGCTTTCTTT.

The chain has TRBV27 and TRBJ1-4; 7 nucleotides match TRBD1. This CDR3 is built from 12 residues. Germline V CDR1 and CDR2: MNHEY, SMNVEV (reference sequence). Trimming at V came to 6 bases and at J to 10 bases, leaving 5 bases not matched to a gene. CDR3 sequence: CASRGQLGKLFF. For the CDR3, the DNA is TGTGCCAGCAGGGGACAGTTGGGAAAACTGTTTTTT.

This clone was counted a single time. The chain carries TRBV9 and TRBJ2-7, with D possibly TRBD2 on 7 matching bases. V was cut by 4 bases and J by 5 bases, with 31 bases left in between. The germline V gene encodes CDR1 SGDLS and CDR2 YYNGEE. CDR3 size: 19 residues. This CDR3 is CASSNTVTLKGGPFHEQYF. In DNA, the CDR3 is TGTGCCAGCAGCAACACCGTGACTCTTAAGGGGGGGCCTTTTCACGAGCAGTACTTC. The variable domain in full, completed from reference TRBV9 and TRBJ2-7, reads DSGVTQTPKHLITATGQRVTLRCSPRSGDLSVYWYQQSLDQGLQFLIQYYNGEERAKGNILERFSAQQFPDLHSELNLSSLELGDSALYFCASSNTVTLKGGPFHEQYFGPGTRLTVT.